Reported below is one T cell receptor beta chain. Its antigen is as yet unknown. The data derive from a study of early T cells in non-severe SARS-CoV-2 infection. Points from the study as a whole: In VDJdb matching, anti-spike CD8 responses were favored while private and CD4 specificities went missing.

CDR1 MGHDK and CDR2 SYGVNS come from the germline V gene. The CDR3 totals 13 residues. Trimming removed 3 bases at V and 4 bases at J, with 4 bases between. TCRdb re-analysed the 5' RACE reads in MiXCR, keeping a single row per CDR3 protein. The sample carries 40,000 to 60,000 distinct CDR3 sequences, roughly 7.7% recorded once. The clonotype comes from an adult who was a healthcare worker with PCR-confirmed SARS-CoV-2 infection or an uninfected control (not recorded which). The chain carries TRBV25-1 and TRBJ1-6; no clear D gene. The specimen sequenced was whole blood. The CDR3 coding sequence is TGTGCCAGCAGTGACAGATATAATTCACCCCTCCACTTT. It specifies CASSDRYNSPLHF. The whole variable domain, remainder taken from reference TRBV25-1 and TRBJ1-6, is EADIYQTPRYLVIGTGKKITLECSQTMGHDKMYWYQQDPGMELHLIHYSYGVNSTEKGDLSSESTVSRIRTEHFPLTLESARPSHTSQYLCASSDRYNSPLHFGNGTRLTVT.